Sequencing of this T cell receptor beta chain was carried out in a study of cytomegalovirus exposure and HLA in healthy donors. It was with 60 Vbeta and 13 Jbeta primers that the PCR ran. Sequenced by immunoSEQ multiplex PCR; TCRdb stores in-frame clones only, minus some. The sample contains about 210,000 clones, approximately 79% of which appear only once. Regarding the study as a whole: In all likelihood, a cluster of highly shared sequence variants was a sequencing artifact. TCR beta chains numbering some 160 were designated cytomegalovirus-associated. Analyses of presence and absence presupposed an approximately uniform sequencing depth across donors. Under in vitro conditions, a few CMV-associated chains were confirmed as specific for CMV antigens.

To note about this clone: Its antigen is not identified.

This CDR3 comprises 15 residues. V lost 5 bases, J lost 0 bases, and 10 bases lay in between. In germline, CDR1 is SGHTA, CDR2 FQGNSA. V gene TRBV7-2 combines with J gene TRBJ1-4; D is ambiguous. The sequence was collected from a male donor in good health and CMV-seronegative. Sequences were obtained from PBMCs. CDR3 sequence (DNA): TGTGCCAGCAGCCTTACGACTGCAACTAATGAAAAACTGTTTTTT. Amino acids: CASSLTTATNEKLFF.